These 31 T cell receptor beta chains came from one sample sequenced in a study of T cell responses to AZD1222 COVID-19 vaccine. The repertoire was sequenced with immunoSEQ multiplex PCR; TCRdb's copy has only in-frame clones and lacks some. Of around 120,000 clones listed, over 75% were seen once; the top ten hold 8.5% to 10%. Specimen: peripheral blood, collected on day 0 of AZD1222 vaccination. All receptors come from an adult in good health.

The V gene is TRBV29-1, the J gene TRBJ2-3; TRBD2 matches 11 bases. From germline, CDR1 is SQVTM and CDR2 ANQGSEA. V lost 6 bases to trimming and J lost 0 bases; unmatched junction nucleotides: 14. The CDR3 runs 18 residues. The CDR3 DNA is TGCAGCGTACAGATCCGACTAGCGGGAATCGCTAGCACAGATACGCAGTATTTT. Amino acid sequence: CSVQIRLAGIASTDTQYF.

This clone was counted between two and nine times. The chain combines TRBV2 with TRBJ1-5; D unresolved. The V gene lost 6 bases and the J gene lost 2 bases, with 11 bases spanning the gap. CDR1 SNHLY and CDR2 FYNNEI come from the germline V gene. The CDR3 has 14 amino acids. CDR3 loop: CASSPERGNQPQHF. In nucleotides, the CDR3 is TGTGCCAGCAGCCCAGAGAGGGGCAATCAGCCCCAGCATTTT.

V and J are TRBV24-1 and TRBJ1-2; D remains unclear. Germline V lookup: CDR1 KGHDR, CDR2 SFDVKD. This CDR3 contains 14 residues. With 2 bases removed from V and 5 bases from J, the gap between germline ends came to 11 bases. Here the CDR3 reads CATSDYWQSYGYTF. CDR3 nucleotides: TGTGCCACCAGTGATTATTGGCAGTCATATGGCTACACCTTC.

V usage is TRBV11-3 and J usage is TRBJ1-2; TRBD1 agrees at 10 bases. CDR1 SGHNT and CDR2 YENEEA come from the germline V gene. The CDR3 length is 15 residues. Trimming at V came to 5 bases and at J to 2 bases, leaving 5 bases not matched to a gene. CDR3 loop: CASSPRQGANYGYTF. The CDR3 coding sequence is TGTGCCAGCAGCCCGAGACAGGGGGCCAACTATGGCTACACCTTC.

There are a few counts of this clone. A read error may account for a junction end that differs from germline. The chain links TRBV12-3 or TRBV12-4 to TRBJ1-4, with D perhaps TRBD1 (5 bases). The CDR3 extends over 13 amino acids. Here the CDR3 DNA reads TGTGCCAGCAGTTTAGCCTCCGGGGCGCCGACCACTTTT. Translating it yields CASSLASGAPTTF.

This chain uses TRBV5-6 with TRBJ2-7, with 10 bases matching TRBD2. This CDR3 is built from 16 residues. Germline V CDR1 and CDR2: SGHDT, YYEEEE. The ends lost 4 bases at V and 5 bases at J; junction bases unmatched: 12. The CDR3 reads CASSPGWASGSHEQYF. The CDR3 nucleotides read TGTGCCAGCAGCCCGGGCTGGGCTAGCGGGAGTCACGAGCAGTACTTC.

The chain uses TRBV25-1 and TRBJ1-1; D call uncertain. Trimming cost V 7 bases and J 0 bases, with 9 bases left between them. CDR3 length equals 13 residues. Germline V gene lookup returns CDR1 MGHDK and CDR2 SYGVNS. The CDR3 DNA reads TGTGCCAGCATTACGACCATGAACACTGAAGCTTTCTTT. Encoded protein: CASITTMNTEAFF.

V and J are TRBV27 and TRBJ2-5, with 8 bases fitting TRBD1. The CDR3 runs 16 residues. CDR1 is MNHEY and CDR2 is SMNVEV in the germline V gene (reference sequence). V gave up 3 bases and J gave up 5 bases; unmatched junction bases: 11. As DNA, the CDR3 is TGTGCCAGCAGTTTTGATCGGGCAGGGGGCGGGGAGACCCAGTACTTC. The encoded protein is CASSFDRAGGGETQYF.

The chain uses TRBV6-5 and TRBJ1-2; the D is unclear. CDR3 size: 15 residues. V was clipped by 6 bases and J by 6 bases, with 20 bases between them. The germline gives CDR1 MNHEY, CDR2 SVGAGI. This CDR3 is CASSGAQDGLNGYTF. DNA for the CDR3: TGTGCCAGCAGCGGCGCTCAGGACGGTCTTAATGGCTACACCTTC.

This chain links TRBV28 with TRBJ2-1; weak D call: TRBD2 (6 bases). Trimming removed 5 bases at V and 7 bases at J, with 18 bases between. Per germline, CDR1 MDHEN and CDR2 SYDVKM. The CDR3 consists of 15 residues. This CDR3 is CASSLWPNGGNEQFF. CDR3 nucleotide sequence: TGTGCCAGCAGTCTTTGGCCTAATGGGGGGAATGAGCAGTTCTTC.

This clone has more than one count but fewer than ten. This chain joins TRBV15 and TRBJ2-1; D may match TRBD1 or TRBD2 (5 bases each). From germline, CDR1 is LNHNV and CDR2 YYDKDF (reference sequence). V lost 3 bases and J 8 bases, leaving 17 bases between the germline ends. The CDR3 has 15 amino acids. The CDR3 reads CATSSGGRLWDEQFF. The CDR3 nucleotides are TGTGCCACCAGCAGTGGGGGTAGGCTTTGGGATGAGCAGTTCTTC.

The rearrangement uses TRBV24-1 and TRBJ2-1, with D possibly being TRBD2 (5 bases). There are 19 residues in the CDR3. In germline, CDR1 is KGHDR, CDR2 SFDVKD. V lost 0 bases, J lost 7 bases, and 24 bases lay in between. CDR3 residues: CATSDLTGKENGVLNEQFF. The CDR3 nucleotides read TGTGCCACCAGTGATTTGACGGGAAAGGAGAACGGGGTTTTGAATGAGCAGTTCTTC.

J is TRBJ2-7 and V is TRBV18; D may match TRBD1 or TRBD2 (5 bases each). CDR3 length: 14 residues. Trimming cost V 0 bases and J 7 bases, with 13 bases left between them. Germline assignment: CDR1 KGHSH and CDR2 LQKENI. The CDR3 region is CASSPPGRLGEQYF. In nucleotides, the CDR3 is TGTGCCAGCTCACCACCGGGACGGCTTGGGGAGCAGTACTTC.

This rearrangement joins TRBV6-5 to TRBJ2-7, with a weak D call TRBD2 (6 bases). Trimming shortened V by 0 bases and J by 1 base, and 10 bases separated the two germline ends. The CDR3 length is 15 residues. Looked up from germline, CDR1 is MNHEY and CDR2 is SVGAGI. DNA of the CDR3: TGTGCCAGCAGTTACTCTGGTAGCGGATCCTACGAGCAGTACTTC. It codes for CASSYSGSGSYEQYF.

This clone came up once. This sequence joins TRBV2 and TRBJ1-5; 9 bases agree with TRBD1. The ends lost 7 bases at V and 2 bases at J; junction bases unmatched: 9. The CDR3 loop spans 16 amino acids. The germline CDR1 and CDR2 sequences are SNHLY and FYNNEI. CDR3 DNA: TGTGCCAGCATCATCGACAGGGGGAACGGCAATCAGCCCCAGCATTTT. Translated: CASIIDRGNGNQPQHF.

The chain recombines TRBV7-8 with TRBJ2-5; D gene ambiguous. CDR1 and CDR2 from the germline V gene are SGHVS and FQNEAQ. CDR3 length: 14 residues. With 3 bases removed from V and 2 bases from J, the gap between germline ends came to 10 bases. CDR3 sequence: CASSFGRQQETQYF. CDR3 bases: TGTGCCAGCAGCTTCGGCAGGCAACAAGAGACCCAGTACTTC.

The chain uses TRBV11-2 and TRBJ1-5; tentative D call: TRBD1 (6 bases). CDR1 and CDR2 (germline): SGHAT, FQNNGV. The CDR3 runs 15 residues. V lost 1 base to trimming and J lost 7 bases, with 14 bases between them. CDR3 DNA: TGTGCCAGCAGCTTAGTGTCGGGGGCTCGCCAGCCCCAGCATTTT. Its protein is CASSLVSGARQPQHF.

This chain links TRBV19 with TRBJ1-3; D is undetermined. The CDR3 sequence is 14 residues long. Germline assignment: CDR1 LNHDA and CDR2 SQIVND (reference sequence). The V end was cut by 5 bases, the J end by 1 base, with 9 bases between. The CDR3, as DNA: TGTGCCAGTAGTTCCAGACGGTCTGGAAACACCATATATTTT. It is translated as CASSSRRSGNTIYF. The full variable domain, in which reference TRBV19 and TRBJ1-3 provide the parts outside the CDR3, is DGGITQSPKYLFRKEGQNVTLSCEQNLNHDAMYWYRQDPGQGLRLIYYSQIVNDFQKGDIAEGYSVSREKKESFPLTVTSAQKNPTAFYLCASSSRRSGNTIYFGEGSWLTVV.

The chain recombines TRBV23-1 with TRBJ2-5; D gene ambiguous. TRBV23-1 is given ORF status, its function remaining uncertain. The CDR3 is made up of 16 amino acids. V lost 0 bases and J 2 bases, leaving 13 bases between the germline ends. The CDR3: CASSQSNGVPQETQYF. For the CDR3, the DNA is TGCGCCAGCAGTCAATCGAATGGGGTCCCTCAAGAGACCCAGTACTTC.

This clone was observed a single time. CDR3 coding DNA: TGTGCCAGCAGCTTAGAAGCGGGGGGGTACAATGAGCAGTTCTTC. Translating gives CASSLEAGGYNEQFF. This chain uses TRBV7-3 with TRBJ2-1; 10 bases fit TRBD2. CDR1 and CDR2 (germline): SGHTA, FQGTGA. The CDR3 is 15 residues long. Trimming at V came to 2 bases and at J to 4 bases, leaving 2 bases not matched to a gene.

This chain uses TRBV5-1 with TRBJ1-4; the match to TRBD1 covers 7 bases. V shed 0 bases, J shed 8 bases, and the junction held 10 bases outside the gene matches. Germline CDR1 reads SGHRS; CDR2 reads YFSETQ. The CDR3 has 16 amino acids. The CDR3 is CASSLGSYRDSEKLFF. The CDR3 coding sequence is TGCGCCAGCAGCTTGGGGAGTTACCGGGACAGCGAAAAACTGTTTTTT. The whole variable domain, filled in from reference TRBV5-1 and TRBJ1-4, reads KAGVTQTPRYLIKTRGQQVTLSCSPISGHRSVSWYQQTPGQGLQFLFEYFSETQRNKGNFPGRFSGRQFSNSRSEMNVSTLELGDSALYLCASSLGSYRDSEKLFFGSGTQLSVL.

The chain joins TRBV20-1 to TRBJ2-7; 8 positions match TRBD2. This CDR3 contains 11 residues. Germline CDR1 is DFQATT and CDR2 is SNEGSKA (reference sequence). V was pared by 7 bases and J by 4 bases, with 3 bases of the junction left unmatched. CDR3 nucleotide sequence: TGCAGTGGAAGCGGGAGATACGAGCAGTACTTC. Translation: CSGSGRYEQYF.

The genes are TRBV11-2 and TRBJ1-1; 7 bases map to TRBD1. The V gene end was trimmed by 5 bases and the J gene end by 4 bases; junction bases not matched to a gene: 7. This CDR3 spans 14 amino acids. CDR1 SGHAT and CDR2 FQNNGV come from the germline V gene. The CDR3 bases are TGTGCCAGCAGCAAACAGGGGACCGGCACTGAAGCTTTCTTT. Translated, it gives CASSKQGTGTEAFF.

The chain is built from TRBV9 and TRBJ2-5; 11 nucleotides agree with TRBD2. The CDR3 sequence is 15 residues long. V shed 4 bases, J shed 2 bases, and the junction held 4 bases outside the gene matches. The V gene's germline CDR1 is SGDLS and CDR2 YYNGEE. CDR3 sequence reads: CASSTGTSGQETQYF. In DNA form, the CDR3 reads TGTGCCAGCAGCACTGGGACTAGCGGACAAGAGACCCAGTACTTC.

The chain employs TRBV5-1 and TRBJ2-1; D could derive from TRBD1 or TRBD2 (6 bases each). CDR1 and CDR2 (germline): SGHRS, YFSETQ. V was pared by 2 bases and J by 11 bases, with 8 bases between. This CDR3 is 11 amino acids long. The CDR3 region is CASSFGGQQFF. Written as DNA, the CDR3 is TGCGCCAGCAGCTTCGGGGGCCAGCAGTTCTTC.

V is TRBV2 and J is TRBJ1-4, with 8 positions matching TRBD1. From germline, CDR1 is SNHLY and CDR2 FYNNEI. This CDR3 is built from 14 residues. V lost 7 bases, J lost 1 base, and 2 bases stayed unmatched. As DNA, the CDR3 is TGTGCCAGCACCGACAGGGGAACTAATGAAAAACTGTTTTTT. This translates into CASTDRGTNEKLFF.

The chain uses TRBV5-1 and TRBJ2-7; no definite D call. The CDR3 has 15 amino acids. CDR1 is SGHRS, CDR2 YFSETQ, per germline. V lost 0 bases and J lost 3, with 13 bases in between. DNA for the CDR3: TGCGCCAGCAGCTTGGAATTAGGGCGTCTCTACGAGCAGTACTTC. Protein: CASSLELGRLYEQYF. Drawing the rest from reference TRBV5-1 and TRBJ2-7, the complete variable domain is KAGVTQTPRYLIKTRGQQVTLSCSPISGHRSVSWYQQTPGQGLQFLFEYFSETQRNKGNFPGRFSGRQFSNSRSEMNVSTLELGDSALYLCASSLELGRLYEQYFGPGTRLTVT.

This clone was seen only once. This chain uses TRBV5-1 with TRBJ1-5; no definite D call. V was shortened by 0 bases and J by 0 bases, with 10 bases between the two germline ends. The CDR3 runs to 16 residues. The germline V gene encodes CDR1 SGHRS and CDR2 YFSETQ. The CDR3 region is CASSLDAGYSNQPQHF. CDR3 in DNA: TGCGCCAGCAGCTTGGATGCGGGGTATAGCAATCAGCCCCAGCATTTT.

V and J are TRBV9 and TRBJ2-1; D is perhaps TRBD2 (5 bases). Germline values: CDR1 SGDLS, CDR2 YYNGEE. The CDR3 has 13 amino acids. V lost 1 base and J 8 bases, leaving 10 bases between the germline ends. CDR3 loop: CASSVNPGDEQFF. The CDR3 nucleotides read TGTGCCAGCAGCGTAAACCCCGGGGATGAGCAGTTCTTC.

V and J are TRBV12-3 or TRBV12-4 and TRBJ1-1, with D hard to call. This CDR3 is built from 13 residues. The germline V and J ends were trimmed by 6 bases and 5 bases, with 13 bases remaining between them. The CDR3 region has the DNA TGTGCCAGCAGCAGAGAAATCGGGACTGAAGCTTTCTTT. Translated: CASSREIGTEAFF.

This clone was recorded only once. The CDR3 nucleotides are TGCGCCAGCAGCTTGGAAGTTGGCCCACAAGAGACCCAGTACTTC. The encoded protein is CASSLEVGPQETQYF. The rearrangement links TRBV5-1 to TRBJ2-5, with D hard to call. The CDR3 loop spans 15 amino acids. Germline lookup yields CDR1 SGHRS and CDR2 YFSETQ. V gave up 0 bases and J gave up 2 bases, with 11 bases separating them.